This record looks at one T cell receptor (beta chain) sequence and its context. The antigen is undetermined. This specimen belongs to a study of T cell responses to AZD1222 COVID-19 vaccine. Generated by immunoSEQ multiplex PCR, the TCRdb table keeps only in-frame clones and is missing some. The repertoire holds over 95,000 clones, with about 87% as singletons. Study observations and caveats: Sampling that yielded the repertoires occurred only after the peak T cell response.

V was clipped by 0 bases and J by 1 base, with 8 bases between them. Germline CDR1 and CDR2: SGHRS and YFSETQ. The CDR3 extends over 14 amino acids. The chain employs TRBV5-1 and TRBJ2-7; D may be TRBD1 (6 bases). The material was peripheral blood, obtained 28 days after the second AZD1222 dose. The origin of this receptor is an adult who received the AZD1222 COVID-19 vaccine. The CDR3 bases are TGCGCCAGCAGCTTGGCTGACAGGTCCTACGAGCAGTACTTC. Translating gives CASSLADRSYEQYF.